This T cell receptor beta chain was captured in a study of blood T cell repertoires in COVID-19. Study-level information: Nucleic acid was either cDNA or gDNA, and it came from T cells, B-cell-depleted T cells, or PBMCs.

Repertoires were generated with immunoSEQ multiplex PCR, while TCRdb's copy carries only in-frame clones and drops some. The sample contains around 130,000 clones, 70% to 90% of which appear only once. Trimming took 0 bases from V and 6 from J, leaving 18 bases between them. CDR3 length: 17 amino acids. From germline, CDR1 is SGHAT and CDR2 FQNNGV. The sample consisted of peripheral blood. The receptor comes from a human donor in a cohort sampled during active COVID-19. V usage is TRBV11-2 and J usage is TRBJ1-5, with D possibly matching TRBD1 (5 bases). CDR3 nucleotides: TGTGCCAGCAGCTTAGATTTCCGGGGGTCGAATCCTCAGCCCCAGCATTTT. Translating it yields CASSLDFRGSNPQPQHF.